Reported below is one T cell receptor beta chain. Its antigen is unknown. The CDR3 has 17 amino acids. Looked up from germline, CDR1 is SEHNR and CDR2 is FQNEAQ (reference sequence). V shed 7 bases, J shed 0 bases, and the junction held 6 bases outside the gene matches. This entry belongs to a study of beta chain features in type 1 diabetes. Turning to the study itself: The patients were much like the healthy donors in age, gender and cell yields. Sorted cells numbering over 95,000,000 were examined across all samples. General study results and limits: PCR, the amplification step, might favor shorter templates, equally in patients and controls. TCRB CDR3s were moderately but significantly shorter in Type 1 diabetes patients in all four CD4+ subsets.

Expressed TCRB transcripts were sequenced, since all the RNA that had been isolated was reverse transcribed. The data were produced by immunoSEQ multiplex PCR, yet TCRdb's version contains in-frame clones alone and is incomplete. Of 300,000 or so clones listed, around 9.3% are singletons. The collection from each donor was one heparinised blood draw averaging about 116 mL. Input material: central memory CD4+ T cells from blood. The TCR was taken from a man aged 30 to 45 with type 1 diabetes. The chain is built from TRBV7-9 and TRBJ2-6, with TRBD1 matching 10 bases. CDR3 DNA sequence: TGTGCCAGCACCCCGGGACAGGGGCGCTCTGGGGCCAACGTCCTGACTTTC. It translates to CASTPGQGRSGANVLTF.